This T cell receptor (beta chain) derives from a study of T-cell memory formation after mild COVID-19. Trimming took 7 bases from V and 1 from J; bases not matched to a gene: 5. This CDR3 is built from 13 residues. The V gene's germline CDR1 is SQVTM and CDR2 ANQGSEA. Using its own MiXCR run on the 5' RACE reads, TCRdb lists one record per CDR3 protein. The table includes 200,000 to 250,000 distinct CDR3 sequences, around 17% detected once. The V gene is TRBV29-1, the J gene TRBJ2-7; 9 bases line up with TRBD1. Material for sequencing was PBMCs or a T cell subset sorted from them (not recorded which). The receptor comes from a man between 18 and 29 years old who had mild COVID-19 (a few samples of this study predate the infection). Cell type and time point are not known. CDR3 sequence: CSGRDRVSYEQYF. CDR3 sequence (DNA): TGCAGCGGCCGGGACAGGGTATCCTACGAGCAGTACTTC.